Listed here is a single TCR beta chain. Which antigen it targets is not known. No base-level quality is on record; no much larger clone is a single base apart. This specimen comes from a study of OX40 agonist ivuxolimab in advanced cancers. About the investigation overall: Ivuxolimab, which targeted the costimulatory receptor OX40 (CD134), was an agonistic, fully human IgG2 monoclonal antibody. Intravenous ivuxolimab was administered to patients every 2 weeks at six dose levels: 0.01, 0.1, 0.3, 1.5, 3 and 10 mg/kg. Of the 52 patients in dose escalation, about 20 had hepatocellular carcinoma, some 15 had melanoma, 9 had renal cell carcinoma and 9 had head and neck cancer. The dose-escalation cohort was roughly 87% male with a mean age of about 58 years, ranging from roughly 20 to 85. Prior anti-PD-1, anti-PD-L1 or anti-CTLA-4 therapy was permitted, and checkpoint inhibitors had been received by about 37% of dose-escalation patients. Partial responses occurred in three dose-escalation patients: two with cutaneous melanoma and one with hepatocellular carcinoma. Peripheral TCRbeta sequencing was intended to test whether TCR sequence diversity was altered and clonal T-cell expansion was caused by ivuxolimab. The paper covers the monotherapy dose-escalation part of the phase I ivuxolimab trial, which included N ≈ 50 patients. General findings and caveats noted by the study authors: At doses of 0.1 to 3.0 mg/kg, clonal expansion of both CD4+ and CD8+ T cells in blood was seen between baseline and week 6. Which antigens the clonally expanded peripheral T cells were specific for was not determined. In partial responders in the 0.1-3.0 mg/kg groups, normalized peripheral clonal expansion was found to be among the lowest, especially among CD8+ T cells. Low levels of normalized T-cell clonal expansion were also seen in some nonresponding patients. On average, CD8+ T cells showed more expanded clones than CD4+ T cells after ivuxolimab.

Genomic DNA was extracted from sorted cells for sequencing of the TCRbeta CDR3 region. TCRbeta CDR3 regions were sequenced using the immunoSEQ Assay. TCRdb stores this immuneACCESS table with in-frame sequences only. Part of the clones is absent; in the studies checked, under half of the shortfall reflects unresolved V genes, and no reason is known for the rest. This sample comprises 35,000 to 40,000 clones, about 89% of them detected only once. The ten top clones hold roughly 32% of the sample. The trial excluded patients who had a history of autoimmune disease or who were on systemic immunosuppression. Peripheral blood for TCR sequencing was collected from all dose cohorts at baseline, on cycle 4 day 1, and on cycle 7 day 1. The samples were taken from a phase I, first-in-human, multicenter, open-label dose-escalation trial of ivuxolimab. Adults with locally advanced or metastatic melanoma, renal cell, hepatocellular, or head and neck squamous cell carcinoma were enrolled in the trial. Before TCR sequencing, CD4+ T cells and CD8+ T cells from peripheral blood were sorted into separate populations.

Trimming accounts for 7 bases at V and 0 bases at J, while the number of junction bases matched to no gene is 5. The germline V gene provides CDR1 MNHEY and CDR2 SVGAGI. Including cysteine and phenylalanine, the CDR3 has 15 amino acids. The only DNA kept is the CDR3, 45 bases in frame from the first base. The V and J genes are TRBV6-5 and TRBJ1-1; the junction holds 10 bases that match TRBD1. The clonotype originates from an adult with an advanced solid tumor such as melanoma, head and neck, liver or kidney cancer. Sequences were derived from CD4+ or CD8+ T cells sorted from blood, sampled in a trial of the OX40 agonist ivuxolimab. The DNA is TGTGCCAGCAAGGACAGGGGGAGGGTGAACACTGAAGCTTTCTTT. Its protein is CASKDRGRVNTEAFF.